This T cell receptor beta chain came from a study of blood T cell repertoires in COVID-19. Data came from immunoSEQ multiplex PCR; TCRdb stores just in-frame clones and leaves some out. This sample has some 95,000 clones, with less than 85% found just once. CDR3 length: 12 amino acids. The germline CDR1 and CDR2 sequences are SGHRS and YFSETQ. V lost 2 bases, J lost 5 bases, and 6 bases lay in between. The TCR sequence derives from a man in his sixties or seventies with acute or convalescent COVID-19. The rearrangement joins TRBV5-1 to TRBJ2-3; D unclear. The sequencing input was peripheral blood. The CDR3, as DNA: TGCGCCAGCAGCTTTCCGGGAGATACGCAGTATTTT. As protein: CASSFPGDTQYF.